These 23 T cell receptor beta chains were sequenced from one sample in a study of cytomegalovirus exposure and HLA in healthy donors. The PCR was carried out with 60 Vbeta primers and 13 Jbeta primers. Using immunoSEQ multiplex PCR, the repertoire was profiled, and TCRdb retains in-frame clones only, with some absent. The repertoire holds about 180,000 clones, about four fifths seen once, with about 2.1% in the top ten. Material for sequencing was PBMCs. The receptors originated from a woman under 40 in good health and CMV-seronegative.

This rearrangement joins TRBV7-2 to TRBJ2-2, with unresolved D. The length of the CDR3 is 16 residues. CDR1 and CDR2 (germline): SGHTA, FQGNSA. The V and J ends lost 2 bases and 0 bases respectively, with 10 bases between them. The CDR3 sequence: CASSLMGSPNTGELFF. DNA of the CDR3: TGTGCCAGCAGCTTAATGGGCAGCCCGAACACCGGGGAGCTGTTTTTT.

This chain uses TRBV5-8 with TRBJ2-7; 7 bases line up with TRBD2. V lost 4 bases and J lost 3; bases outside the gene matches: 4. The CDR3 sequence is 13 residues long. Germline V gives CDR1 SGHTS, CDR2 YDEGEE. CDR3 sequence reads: CASSLTGGYEQYF. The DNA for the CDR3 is TGTGCCAGCAGCCTCACGGGGGGCTACGAGCAGTACTTC.

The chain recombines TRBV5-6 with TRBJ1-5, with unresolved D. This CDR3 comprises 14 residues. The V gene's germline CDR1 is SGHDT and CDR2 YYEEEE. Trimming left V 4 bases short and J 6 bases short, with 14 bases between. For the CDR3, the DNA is TGTGCCAGCAGCCCTTTCGGGTCGGGTCAGCCCCAGCATTTT. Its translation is CASSPFGSGQPQHF.

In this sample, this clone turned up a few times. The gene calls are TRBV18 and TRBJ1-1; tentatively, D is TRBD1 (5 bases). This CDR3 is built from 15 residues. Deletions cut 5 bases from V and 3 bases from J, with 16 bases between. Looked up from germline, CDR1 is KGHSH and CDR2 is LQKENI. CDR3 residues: CASSISYRGDTEAFF. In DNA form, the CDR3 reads TGTGCCAGCTCAATAAGTTATCGGGGGGACACTGAAGCTTTCTTT. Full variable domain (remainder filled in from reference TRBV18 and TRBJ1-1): NAGVMQNPRHLVRRRGQEARLRCSPMKGHSHVYWYRQLPEEGLKFMVYLQKENIIDESGMPKERFSAEFPKEGPSILRIQQVVRGDSAAYFCASSISYRGDTEAFFGQGTRLTVV.

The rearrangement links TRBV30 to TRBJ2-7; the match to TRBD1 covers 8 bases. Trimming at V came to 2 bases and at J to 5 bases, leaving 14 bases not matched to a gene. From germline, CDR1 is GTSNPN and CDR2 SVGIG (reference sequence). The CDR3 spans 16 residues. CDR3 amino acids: CAWSYTRGLRRNEQYF. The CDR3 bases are TGTGCCTGGAGTTACACCAGGGGGCTGAGGAGGAACGAGCAGTACTTC. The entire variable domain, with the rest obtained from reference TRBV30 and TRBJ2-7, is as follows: SQTIHQWPATLVQPVGSPLSLECTVEGTSNPNLYWYRQAAGRGLQLLFYSVGIGQISSEVPQNLSASRPQDRQFILSSKKLLLSDSGFYLCAWSYTRGLRRNEQYFGPGTRLTVT.

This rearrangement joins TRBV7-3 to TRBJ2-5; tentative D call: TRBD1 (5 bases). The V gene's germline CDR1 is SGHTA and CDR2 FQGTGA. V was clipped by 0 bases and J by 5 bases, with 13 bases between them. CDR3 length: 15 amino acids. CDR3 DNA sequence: TGTGCCAGCAGCTTAACGTTTAAGGCAGGGGAGACCCAGTACTTC. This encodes CASSLTFKAGETQYF.

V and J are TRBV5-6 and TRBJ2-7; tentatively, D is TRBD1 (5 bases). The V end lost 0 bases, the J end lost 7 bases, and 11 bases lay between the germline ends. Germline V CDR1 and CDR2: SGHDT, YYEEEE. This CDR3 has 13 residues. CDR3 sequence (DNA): TGTGCCAGCAGCTTGGGGCCAGGGCGGGAGCAGTACTTC. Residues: CASSLGPGREQYF.

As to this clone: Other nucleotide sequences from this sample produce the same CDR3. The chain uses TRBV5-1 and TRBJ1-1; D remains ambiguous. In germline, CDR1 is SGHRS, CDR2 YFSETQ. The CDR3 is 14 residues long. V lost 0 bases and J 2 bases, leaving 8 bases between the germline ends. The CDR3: CASSLDGGNTEAFF. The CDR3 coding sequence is TGCGCCAGCAGCTTGGACGGAGGTAACACTGAAGCTTTCTTT. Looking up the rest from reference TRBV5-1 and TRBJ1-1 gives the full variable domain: KAGVTQTPRYLIKTRGQQVTLSCSPISGHRSVSWYQQTPGQGLQFLFEYFSETQRNKGNFPGRFSGRQFSNSRSEMNVSTLELGDSALYLCASSLDGGNTEAFFGQGTRLTVV.

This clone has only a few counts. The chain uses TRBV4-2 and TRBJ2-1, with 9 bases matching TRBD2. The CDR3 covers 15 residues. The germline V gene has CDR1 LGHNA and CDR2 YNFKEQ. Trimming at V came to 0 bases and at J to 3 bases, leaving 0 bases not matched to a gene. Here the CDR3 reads CASSQERGGYNEQFF. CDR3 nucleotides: TGTGCCAGCAGCCAAGAGCGGGGGGGCTACAATGAGCAGTTCTTC.

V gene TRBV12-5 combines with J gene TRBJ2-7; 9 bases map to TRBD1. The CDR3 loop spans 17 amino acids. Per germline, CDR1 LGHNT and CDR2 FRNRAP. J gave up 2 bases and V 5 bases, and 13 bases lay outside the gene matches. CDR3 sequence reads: CASGPPSGTGTPYEQYF. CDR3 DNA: TGTGCTAGTGGTCCCCCTTCCGGGACAGGGACCCCCTACGAGCAGTACTTC.

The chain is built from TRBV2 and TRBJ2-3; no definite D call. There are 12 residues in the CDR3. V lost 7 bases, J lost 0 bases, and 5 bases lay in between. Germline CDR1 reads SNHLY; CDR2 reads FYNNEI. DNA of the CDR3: TGTGCCAGCACACTTAGCACAGATACGCAGTATTTT. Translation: CASTLSTDTQYF.

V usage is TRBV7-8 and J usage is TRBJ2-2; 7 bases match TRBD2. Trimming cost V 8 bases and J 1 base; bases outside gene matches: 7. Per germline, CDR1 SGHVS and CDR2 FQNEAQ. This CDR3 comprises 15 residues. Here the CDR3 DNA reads TGTGCCAGCGAGGAGGCGGGGGAGAACACCGGGGAGCTGTTTTTT. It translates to CASEEAGENTGELFF. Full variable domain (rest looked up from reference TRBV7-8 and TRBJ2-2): GAGVSQSPRYKVAKRGQDVALRCDPISGHVSLFWYQQALGQGPEFLTYFQNEAQLDKSGLPSDRFFAERPEGSVSTLKIQRTQQEDSAVYLCASEEAGENTGELFFGEGSRLTVL.

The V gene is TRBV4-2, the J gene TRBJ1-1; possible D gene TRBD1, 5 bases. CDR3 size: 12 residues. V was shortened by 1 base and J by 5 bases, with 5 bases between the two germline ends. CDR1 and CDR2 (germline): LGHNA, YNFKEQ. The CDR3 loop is CASSQGTTEAFF. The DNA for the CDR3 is TGTGCCAGCAGCCAAGGGACAACTGAAGCTTTCTTT.

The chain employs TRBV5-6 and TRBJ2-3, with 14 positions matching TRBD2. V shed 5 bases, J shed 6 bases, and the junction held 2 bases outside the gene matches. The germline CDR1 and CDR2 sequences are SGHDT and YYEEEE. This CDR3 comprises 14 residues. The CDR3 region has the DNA TGTGCCAGCAGGACTAGCGGGGGGGCGGATACGCAGTATTTT. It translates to CASRTSGGADTQYF.

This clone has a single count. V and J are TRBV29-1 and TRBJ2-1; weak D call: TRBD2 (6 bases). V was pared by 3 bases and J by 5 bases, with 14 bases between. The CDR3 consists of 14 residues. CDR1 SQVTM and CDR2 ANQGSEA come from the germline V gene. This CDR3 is CSVDGGWGNNEQFF. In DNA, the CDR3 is TGCAGCGTTGATGGGGGGTGGGGAAACAATGAGCAGTTCTTC.

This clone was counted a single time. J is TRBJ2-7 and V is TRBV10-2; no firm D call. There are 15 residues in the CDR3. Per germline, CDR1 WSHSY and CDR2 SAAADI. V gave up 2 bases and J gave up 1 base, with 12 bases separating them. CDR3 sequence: CASSEPGQVSYEQYF. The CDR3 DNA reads TGCGCCAGCAGTGAGCCCGGCCAGGTATCCTACGAGCAGTACTTC.

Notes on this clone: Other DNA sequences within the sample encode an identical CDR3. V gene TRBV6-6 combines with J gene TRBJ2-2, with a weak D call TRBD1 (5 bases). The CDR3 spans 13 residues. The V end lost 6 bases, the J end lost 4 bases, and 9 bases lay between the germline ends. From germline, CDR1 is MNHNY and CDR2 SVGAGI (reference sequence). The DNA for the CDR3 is TGTGCCAGCAGGGGGCGAGGCACCGGGGAGCTGTTTTTT. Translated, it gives CASRGRGTGELFF.

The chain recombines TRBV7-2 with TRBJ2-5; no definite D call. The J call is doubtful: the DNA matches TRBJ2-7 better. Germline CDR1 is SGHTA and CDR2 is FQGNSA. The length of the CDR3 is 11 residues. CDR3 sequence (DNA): TGTGCCAGCAGCGACTCCTACGAGCAGTACTTC. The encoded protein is CASSDSYEQYF.

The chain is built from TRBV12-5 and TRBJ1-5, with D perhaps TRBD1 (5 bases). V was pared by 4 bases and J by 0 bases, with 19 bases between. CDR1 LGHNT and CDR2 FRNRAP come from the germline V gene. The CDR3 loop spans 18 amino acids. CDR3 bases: TGTGCTAGTGGTTCCCAGGGCACCTTTCTTTATAGCAATCAGCCCCAGCATTTT. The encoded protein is CASGSQGTFLYSNQPQHF.

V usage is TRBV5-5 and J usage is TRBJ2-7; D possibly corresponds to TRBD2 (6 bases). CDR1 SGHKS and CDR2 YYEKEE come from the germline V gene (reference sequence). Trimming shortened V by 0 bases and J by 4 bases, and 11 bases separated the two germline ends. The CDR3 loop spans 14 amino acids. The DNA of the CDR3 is TGTGCCAGCAGCTTGGGGGGGGTTGGGTACGAGCAGTACTTC. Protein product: CASSLGGVGYEQYF.

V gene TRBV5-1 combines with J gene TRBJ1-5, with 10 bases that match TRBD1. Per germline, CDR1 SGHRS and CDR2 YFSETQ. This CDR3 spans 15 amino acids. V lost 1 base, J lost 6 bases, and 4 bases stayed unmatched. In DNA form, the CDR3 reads TGCGCCAGCAGCTTGACGACAGGGGGCAGTCAGCCCCAGCATTTT. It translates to CASSLTTGGSQPQHF.

DNA of the CDR3: TGTGCCAGCAGCCCGGGGAGGACACAAGAGACCCAGTACTTC. Its protein product is CASSPGRTQETQYF. The chain couples TRBV5-4 to TRBJ2-5; tentatively, D is TRBD2 (6 bases). The germline gives CDR1 SGHNT, CDR2 YYREEE (reference sequence). V gave up 4 bases and J gave up 2 bases, with 12 bases separating them. There are 14 residues in the CDR3.

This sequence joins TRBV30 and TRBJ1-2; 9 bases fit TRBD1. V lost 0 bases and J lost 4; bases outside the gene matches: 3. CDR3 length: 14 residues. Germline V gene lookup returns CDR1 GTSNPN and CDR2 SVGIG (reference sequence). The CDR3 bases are TGTGCCTGGAGTGTAACAGGGGGCGGCTATGGCTACACCTTC. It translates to CAWSVTGGGYGYTF.